The 29 T cell receptor beta chains listed next were all sequenced from one sample in a study of shared clonotypes between healthy human individuals. Sequencing was performed with immunoSEQ multiplex PCR; in TCRdb, only in-frame clones are kept and a portion is missing. The sample contains about 1 million clones, around 76% of which appear only once. Sequenced sample: memory CD4+ T cells sorted from blood. The sample's subset: CD45RA-negative fraction. These receptors were collected from a man between 18 and 35 years old in good health.

The rearrangement links TRBV7-9 to TRBJ2-3; TRBD1 or TRBD2 may be the D gene (6 bases each). V gave up 6 bases and J gave up 6 bases, with 19 bases separating them. The CDR3 spans 15 residues. Germline lookup yields CDR1 SEHNR and CDR2 FQNEAQ (reference sequence). This CDR3 reads CASSLRRGADDTQYF. The CDR3 DNA reads TGTGCCAGCAGTCTGAGGAGGGGGGCGGACGATACGCAGTATTTT.

The chain carries TRBV11-2 and TRBJ1-1; TRBD1 might be the D (6 bases). Trimming stripped 4 bases from V and 2 bases from J, with 11 bases between. The germline V gene encodes CDR1 SGHAT and CDR2 FQNNGV. The CDR3 sequence is 14 residues long. The CDR3 sequence is CASSSRGINTEAFF. DNA for the CDR3: TGTGCCAGCAGCTCCAGGGGTATTAACACTGAAGCTTTCTTT.

The V call is TRBV10-3, the J call TRBJ1-6, with 7 nucleotides matching TRBD1. Germline assignment: CDR1 ENHRY and CDR2 SYGVKD. Trimming at V came to 5 bases and at J to 8 bases, leaving 3 bases not matched to a gene. This CDR3 has 13 residues. The CDR3 loop is CAISQGDDSPLHF. The CDR3 nucleotides read TGTGCCATCAGTCAGGGGGATGATTCACCCCTCCACTTT.

This clone was seen only a few times. Other DNA variants within this sample encode the same CDR3. The gene calls are TRBV11-3 and TRBJ2-3; TRBD2 aligns across 10 bases. The CDR3 covers 14 residues. V trimming: 1 base; J trimming: 6 bases; junction bases outside the gene matches: 1. Germline values: CDR1 SGHNT, CDR2 YENEEA. DNA of the CDR3: TGTGCCAGCAGCTTAGGGGGACTAGCGGATACGCAGTATTTT. Translating gives CASSLGGLADTQYF.

To note about this clone: A much larger clone lies a single base off, so this may be a read error. The genes are TRBV7-9 and TRBJ1-4; no clear D gene. V was pared by 3 bases and J by 8 bases, with 13 bases between. The CDR3 sequence is 14 residues long. The germline V gene encodes CDR1 SEHNR and CDR2 FQNEAQ (reference sequence). Here the CDR3 DNA reads TGTGCCAGCAGCTTGGGTGGGAGATTCGAAAAACTGTTTTTT. Its translation: CASSLGGRFEKLFF.

The gene calls are TRBV19 and TRBJ2-1; D gene ambiguous. The CDR3 extends over 15 amino acids. With 4 bases removed from V and 4 bases from J, the gap between germline ends came to 14 bases. Looked up from germline, CDR1 is LNHDA and CDR2 is SQIVND (reference sequence). This CDR3 is CASSNLRGVYNEQFF. The CDR3 nucleotides read TGTGCCAGTAGTAATCTTCGCGGAGTTTACAATGAGCAGTTCTTC.

The V gene is TRBV5-4, the J gene TRBJ2-6; the D call may be TRBD1 or TRBD2 (7 bases each). Germline CDR1 is SGHNT and CDR2 is YYREEE (reference sequence). V lost 5 bases to trimming and J lost 3 bases, with 24 bases between them. This CDR3 has 19 residues. CDR3 region: CASSQSGGALIFGANVLTF. CDR3 DNA sequence: TGTGCCAGCAGTCAGTCAGGGGGGGCCTTGATCTTTGGGGCCAACGTCCTGACTTTC.

The V gene is TRBV19, the J gene TRBJ1-1, with 8 bases matching TRBD1. Unmatched junction bases numbered 7, after V lost 3 bases and J lost 4 bases. Per the germline V gene, CDR1 is LNHDA and CDR2 is SQIVND (reference sequence). CDR3 length: 15 residues. CDR3 nucleotide sequence: TGTGCCAGTAGTATCCAGGGACAGGCAGGCACTGAAGCTTTCTTT. Residues: CASSIQGQAGTEAFF.

The V and J genes are TRBV10-3 and TRBJ2-7; tentatively, D is TRBD2 (6 bases). The CDR3 runs 13 residues. The germline gives CDR1 ENHRY, CDR2 SYGVKD. V was cut by 9 bases and J by 6 bases, with 18 bases left in between. The CDR3: CAITPAGGSEQYF. CDR3 nucleotide sequence: TGTGCCATAACCCCGGCAGGAGGGTCCGAGCAGTACTTC.

The rearrangement uses TRBV5-1 and TRBJ1-4, with D possibly TRBD1 on 6 matching bases. The germline gives CDR1 SGHRS, CDR2 YFSETQ. The germline V and J ends were trimmed by 2 bases and 10 bases, with 18 bases remaining between them. This CDR3 has 15 amino acids. Here the CDR3 reads CASSLGGFTQRKLFF. As DNA, the CDR3 is TGCGCCAGCAGCTTAGGGGGTTTCACGCAGCGAAAACTGTTTTTT.

This clone was detected only once. This rearrangement joins TRBV18 to TRBJ2-3; weak D call: TRBD1 (6 bases). Trimming cost V 1 base and J 7 bases, with 18 bases left between them. CDR1 and CDR2 (germline): KGHSH, LQKENI. CDR3 length equals 16 residues. CDR3 sequence: CASSPLQGLGTNTQYF. As DNA, the CDR3 is TGTGCCAGCTCACCACTACAGGGCCTAGGGACGAATACGCAGTATTTT.

The rearrangement uses TRBV6-5 and TRBJ2-7; 12 bases are a match to TRBD1. This CDR3 has 14 residues. The germline V gene has CDR1 MNHEY and CDR2 SVGAGI. The ends lost 4 bases at V and 5 bases at J; junction bases unmatched: 3. The CDR3 reads CASSWDRGLNEQYF. The DNA for the CDR3 is TGTGCCAGCAGTTGGGACAGGGGGCTCAACGAGCAGTACTTC.

This clone turned up a few times. The chain recombines TRBV30 with TRBJ1-1, with D hard to call. The CDR3 length is 11 residues. The germline gives CDR1 GTSNPN, CDR2 SVGIG (reference sequence). The ends were cut back, 2 bases at V and 7 bases at J, with 8 bases in the middle. The CDR3: CAWSPTYEAFF. The CDR3 coding sequence is TGTGCCTGGAGTCCCACCTATGAAGCTTTCTTT.

This chain links TRBV11-2 with TRBJ2-3, with 8 bases identical to TRBD1. The CDR3 length is 15 residues. The junction had 5 bases not matched to a gene; V was cut back by 4 bases and J by 2 bases. The germline V gene encodes CDR1 SGHAT and CDR2 FQNNGV. The CDR3 here is CASSSQGAVTDTQYF. CDR3 nucleotide sequence: TGTGCCAGCAGCTCGCAGGGGGCTGTCACAGATACGCAGTATTTT.

This chain joins TRBV5-6 and TRBJ2-7, with D possibly matching TRBD2 (6 bases). V was cut by 6 bases and J by 6 bases, with 13 bases left in between. Germline V gene data show CDR1 as SGHDT and CDR2 as YYEEEE. This CDR3 is built from 12 residues. The CDR3 region has the DNA TGTGCCAGCATCTCTTGGCGGGGCGAGCAGTACTTC. Amino acid sequence: CASISWRGEQYF.

Notes on this clone: Other DNA sequences in this sample translate to the same CDR3. As DNA, the CDR3 is TGTGCCAGCAGCTCGGGAACAGGGGTAAACACCGGGGAGCTGTTTTTT. Translated, it gives CASSSGTGVNTGELFF. V usage is TRBV5-6 and J usage is TRBJ2-2; TRBD1 agrees at 7 bases. CDR1 is SGHDT, CDR2 YYEEEE, per germline. The CDR3 totals 16 residues. V was clipped by 3 bases and J by 2 bases; unmatched bases: 7.

The rearrangement joins TRBV21-1 to TRBJ1-2; the listed D gene, TRBD1, was not tested against the DNA. TRBV21-1 counts as a pseudogene. This CDR3 contains 16 residues. The CDR3 DNA sequence: TGTGCCAGCAGCAAAGACGACGAGGGGGCGAGCTATGGCTACACCTTC. This sequence encodes CASSKDDEGASYGYTF.

This clone showed up just once. The chain joins TRBV10-1 to TRBJ2-1; D is possibly TRBD1 (6 bases). CDR1 WNHNN and CDR2 SYGVQD come from the germline V gene (reference sequence). The V and J ends lost 3 bases and 2 bases respectively, with 8 bases between them. This CDR3 has 14 residues. The CDR3 is CASSDQGTYNEQFF. The CDR3, as DNA: TGCGCCAGCAGTGACCAGGGGACCTACAATGAGCAGTTCTTC.

The chain combines TRBV7-9 with TRBJ2-7; the match to TRBD1 covers 7 bases. V lost 1 base, J lost 2 bases, and 8 bases stayed unmatched. The V gene's germline CDR1 is SEHNR and CDR2 FQNEAQ (reference sequence). CDR3 size: 16 residues. Written as DNA, the CDR3 is TGTGCCAGCAGCTTAGGAGGGGGCGAAGCTCCCTACGAGCAGTACTTC. Protein product: CASSLGGGEAPYEQYF. Filled out from reference TRBV7-9 and TRBJ2-7, the complete variable domain reads DTGVSQNPRHKITKRGQNVTFRCDPISEHNRLYWYRQTLGQGPEFLTYFQNEAQLEKSRLLSDRFSAERPKGSFSTLEIQRTEQGDSAMYLCASSLGGGEAPYEQYFGPGTRLTVT.

The chain carries TRBV29-1 and TRBJ2-5, with TRBD2 matching 8 bases. The V and J ends lost 4 bases and 5 bases, in that order; junction bases with no gene match: 12. The CDR3 spans 15 residues. The germline V gene has CDR1 SQVTM and CDR2 ANQGSEA. CDR3 region: CSVVLPGLAGETQYF. The CDR3 nucleotides read TGCAGCGTTGTACTCCCGGGCCTAGCGGGTGAGACCCAGTACTTC. Complete variable domain (other parts from reference TRBV29-1 and TRBJ2-5): SAVISQKPSRDICQRGTSLTIQCQVDSQVTMMFWYRQQPGQSLTLIATANQGSEATYESGFVIDKFPISRPNLTFSTLTVSNMSPEDSSIYLCSVVLPGLAGETQYFGPGTRLLVL.

V is TRBV5-1 and J is TRBJ2-7; 7 bases match TRBD2. From germline, CDR1 is SGHRS and CDR2 YFSETQ. CDR3 size: 14 residues. V lost 3 bases to trimming and J lost 2 bases; unmatched junction nucleotides: 5. CDR3 nucleotide sequence: TGCGCCAGCAGCTCTAGCGGAGAACCCTACGAGCAGTACTTC. It specifies CASSSSGEPYEQYF.

V gene TRBV30 combines with J gene TRBJ2-7; tentatively, D is TRBD2 (6 bases). This CDR3 spans 14 amino acids. Germline V CDR1 and CDR2: GTSNPN, SVGIG (reference sequence). Trimming took 0 bases from V and 2 from J, leaving 11 bases between them. The CDR3: CAWSVGGVTYEQYF. The DNA of the CDR3 is TGTGCCTGGAGTGTTGGAGGGGTTACCTACGAGCAGTACTTC.

The sample holds a few counts of this clone. The genes are TRBV18 and TRBJ1-5; D gene unclear. Germline V gene lookup returns CDR1 KGHSH and CDR2 LQKENI. Trimming cost V 6 bases and J 8 bases, with 11 bases left between them. This CDR3 is 12 amino acids long. CDR3 protein: CASSTAVEPQHF. The DNA of the CDR3 is TGTGCCAGCTCCACAGCTGTGGAGCCCCAGCATTTT.

Comments on this clone: Other DNA sequences in the sample encode the same CDR3. The chain is built from TRBV7-9 and TRBJ1-6; no definite D call. V lost 2 bases and J 9 bases, leaving 8 bases between the germline ends. This CDR3 has 13 residues. Germline V gene lookup returns CDR1 SEHNR and CDR2 FQNEAQ (reference sequence). The CDR3 loop is CASSLQEGSPLHF. The CDR3 bases are TGTGCCAGCAGCTTACAGGAGGGTTCACCCCTCCACTTT.

The chain joins TRBV6-5 to TRBJ2-4; possible D gene TRBD1, 6 bases. Trimming took 0 bases from V and 6 from J, leaving 12 bases between them. The CDR3 is 15 residues long. Germline CDR1 reads MNHEY; CDR2 reads SVGAGI. The DNA of the CDR3 is TGTGCCAGCAGTTACTCAGGCAGGGGCGGAAACATTCAGTACTTC. This translates into CASSYSGRGGNIQYF.

The J gene is TRBJ2-7, the V gene TRBV11-2; D possibly matches TRBD1 or TRBD2 (5 bases each). Germline V gene data show CDR1 as SGHAT and CDR2 as FQNNGV. The CDR3 loop spans 14 amino acids. The V end lost 4 bases, the J end lost 3 bases, and 13 bases lay between the germline ends. For the CDR3, the DNA is TGTGCCAGCAGCTCGGGACCACCCCTCTACGAGCAGTACTTC. Its translation: CASSSGPPLYEQYF.

This clone was observed once. The CDR3 DNA follows: TGTGCCAGCAGCTTATCGCTGGGGCAGCCCCAGCATTTT. It yields the protein CASSLSLGQPQHF. The rearrangement links TRBV7-9 to TRBJ1-5; D call uncertain. V shed 2 bases and J shed 7 bases, with 9 bases lying between them. Looked up from germline, CDR1 is SEHNR and CDR2 is FQNEAQ (reference sequence). This CDR3 has 13 amino acids.

This clone has a count of ten or more. The chain is built from TRBV30 and TRBJ2-1; TRBD2 matches 14 bases. The CDR3 loop spans 14 amino acids. The ends lost 3 bases at V and 10 bases at J; junction bases unmatched: 5. Germline assignment: CDR1 GTSNPN and CDR2 SVGIG (reference sequence). In DNA form, the CDR3 reads TGTGCCTGGAGGGGACTAGCGGGAGTCCGAGAGCAGTTCTTC. Residues: CAWRGLAGVREQFF. The full variable domain, completed using reference TRBV30 and TRBJ2-1, is SQTIHQWPATLVQPVGSPLSLECTVEGTSNPNLYWYRQAAGRGLQLLFYSVGIGQISSEVPQNLSASRPQDRQFILSSKKLLLSDSGFYLCAWRGLAGVREQFFGPGTRLTVL.

This chain connects TRBV10-3 to TRBJ1-3; possibly TRBD1 for D (6 bases). The CDR3 extends over 18 amino acids. V was cut by 5 bases and J by 1 base, with 21 bases left in between. CDR1 is ENHRY, CDR2 SYGVKD, per germline. CDR3 coding DNA: TGTGCCATCAGTCCGACCCTGGGAGGGGGAATATCTGGAAACACCATATATTTT. Amino acids: CAISPTLGGGISGNTIYF.